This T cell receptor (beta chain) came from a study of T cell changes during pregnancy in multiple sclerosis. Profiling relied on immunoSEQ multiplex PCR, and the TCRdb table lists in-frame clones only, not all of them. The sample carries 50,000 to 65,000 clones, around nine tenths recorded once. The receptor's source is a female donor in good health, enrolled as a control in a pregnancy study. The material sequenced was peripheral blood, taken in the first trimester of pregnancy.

The CDR3 is CASAELGTQYF. CDR3 nucleotides: TGTGCCAGCGCGGAACTGGGTACGCAGTATTTT. The chain links TRBV25-1 to TRBJ2-3; D gene unclear. Trimming removed 8 bases from V and 8 bases from J, with 11 bases in between. Germline V gives CDR1 MGHDK, CDR2 SYGVNS. CDR3 length: 11 amino acids.